The 20 T cell receptor beta chains in this list originate from one sample, sequenced in a study of T cells in Graves' hyperthyroidism and ophthalmopathy. Amplified regions were TCR beta CDR3 sequences from RNA transcripts. In the first-round RT-PCR of the TCR CDR3, the HTBI primer set was used. TCRdb re-called the multiplex PCR reads through MiXCR, storing one row per CDR3 protein. The sample contains 250,000 to 300,000 distinct CDR3 sequences, 10% to 15% of which appear only once. The sample comprised blood. The receptor source for this set is a woman aged 25 to 39 with Graves' hyperthyroidism that later progressed to Graves' ophthalmopathy.

There are many counts of this clonotype. The chain links TRBV2 to TRBJ2-2; D might be TRBD1 (6 bases). Germline values: CDR1 SNHLY, CDR2 FYNNEI. CDR3 length: 14 amino acids. Trimming pared 4 bases from V and 6 bases from J, leaving 12 bases between. The CDR3 DNA is TGTGCCAGCAGTGTTACAGGGTGGGCCGGGGAGCTGTTTTTT. Translated: CASSVTGWAGELFF.

This clonotype has ten or more counts. The V call is TRBV14, the J call TRBJ2-7, with TRBD1 matching over 8 bases. Germline values: CDR1 SGHDN, CDR2 FVKESK. With 5 bases clipped from V and 5 bases from J, the junction kept 5 bases outside the gene matches. The CDR3 runs to 13 residues. In nucleotides, the CDR3 is TGTGCCAGCAGCGTTCCAGGGGGCAACGAGCAGTACTTC. Protein: CASSVPGGNEQYF.

This clonotype was recorded many times. J is TRBJ2-1 and V is TRBV12-3 or TRBV12-4; TRBD2 matches 8 bases. V shed 5 bases and J 3 bases; nucleotides not matched to a gene: 6. The CDR3 has 15 amino acids. The CDR3 sequence is CASSPGLAGYNEQFF. CDR3 sequence (DNA): TGTGCCAGCAGTCCAGGACTAGCCGGCTACAATGAGCAGTTCTTC.

The table lists this clonotype with many counts. The chain joins TRBV20-1 to TRBJ2-3; 7 bases fit TRBD2. The V gene end was trimmed by 7 bases and the J gene end by 0 bases; junction bases not matched to a gene: 1. The CDR3 is 12 residues long. Germline V gene sequence: CDR1 DFQATT, CDR2 SNEGSKA (reference sequence). The CDR3 is CSGGRSTDTQYF. The CDR3 bases are TGCAGTGGCGGGAGAAGCACAGATACGCAGTATTTT.

The chain joins TRBV27 to TRBJ2-5; 7 nucleotides agree with TRBD2. V lost 6 bases to trimming and J lost 7 bases; unmatched junction nucleotides: 20. CDR1 is MNHEY, CDR2 SMNVEV, per germline (reference sequence). CDR3 size: 17 residues. CDR3 sequence reads: CASSLGSSRVGGSTQYF. The CDR3 region has the DNA TGTGCCAGCAGCTTAGGCTCATCACGGGTGGGAGGGTCGACCCAGTACTTC.

This clonotype appeared many times. J is TRBJ2-3 and V is TRBV2; D is unresolved. The CDR3 runs 13 residues. V was shortened by 8 bases and J by 2 bases, with 11 bases between the two germline ends. Germline CDR1 reads SNHLY; CDR2 reads FYNNEI. The CDR3 loop reads CASRLRYTDTQYF. The DNA of the CDR3 is TGTGCCAGCCGGCTGAGGTACACAGATACGCAGTATTTT.

There are a few counts of this clonotype. V is TRBV24-1 and J is TRBJ2-1; D remains ambiguous. The CDR3 extends over 12 amino acids. CDR1 is KGHDR and CDR2 is SFDVKD in the germline V gene. V was pared by 9 bases and J by 4 bases, with 9 bases between. This CDR3 reads CATYSNYNEQFF. The CDR3 DNA sequence: TGTGCCACCTACAGCAATTACAATGAGCAGTTCTTC.

This clonotype was counted ten times or more. The genes are TRBV2 and TRBJ1-1; D perhaps matches TRBD1 (6 bases). The CDR3 loop spans 13 amino acids. In germline, CDR1 is SNHLY, CDR2 FYNNEI. V was pared by 9 bases and J by 5 bases, with 16 bases between. The CDR3 region is CASLDSSGTEAFF. CDR3 in DNA: TGTGCCAGTTTGGACAGTTCTGGGACTGAAGCTTTCTTT.

This clonotype was observed at least ten times. The chain is built from TRBV6-1 and TRBJ2-2; 10 bases match TRBD1. Per the germline V gene, CDR1 is MNHNS and CDR2 is SASEGT. The CDR3 totals 19 residues. V gave up 6 bases and J gave up 3 bases; unmatched junction bases: 16. The CDR3 here is CASRDRGQGVEWDTGELFF. In nucleotides, the CDR3 is TGTGCCAGCAGGGACCGAGGACAGGGGGTGGAGTGGGACACCGGGGAGCTGTTTTTT.

With respect to this clonotype: This clone may be a read error of a much larger clone one base away. The V call is TRBV28, the J call TRBJ2-1, with TRBD1 as a possible D gene (6 bases). Germline V gives CDR1 MDHEN, CDR2 SYDVKM. CDR3 length: 15 residues. Trimming stripped 4 bases from V and 2 bases from J, with 12 bases between. This CDR3 is CASSSARTAYNEQFF. The CDR3 region has the DNA TGTGCCAGCAGTTCCGCCAGGACAGCCTACAATGAGCAGTTCTTC.

This clonotype appeared many times. The J gene is TRBJ1-1, the V gene TRBV12-3 or TRBV12-4; D possibly corresponds to TRBD1 (6 bases). The CDR3 spans 14 residues. The germline V and J ends were trimmed by 3 bases and 3 bases, with 11 bases remaining between them. For the CDR3, the DNA is TGTGCCAGCAGTTTTGGGGGACACTACACTGAAGCTTTCTTT. This codes for CASSFGGHYTEAFF.

This clonotype was detected only a few times. The chain recombines TRBV20-1 with TRBJ2-3; D is unclear. This CDR3 comprises 10 residues. Trimming shortened V by 6 bases and J by 2 bases, and 3 bases separated the two germline ends. CDR1 and CDR2 from the germline V gene are DFQATT and SNEGSKA (reference sequence). The DNA of the CDR3 is TGCAGTGCCAACACAGATACGCAGTATTTT. This gives the protein CSANTDTQYF.

V is TRBV2 and J is TRBJ1-4; 7 nucleotides align to TRBD1. This CDR3 is 15 amino acids long. Germline trimming cut 6 bases from V and 6 bases from J; bases unmatched to any gene: 10. CDR1 is SNHLY, CDR2 FYNNEI, per germline. The CDR3 sequence is CASRGRTGAYEKLFF. The CDR3 DNA reads TGTGCCAGCAGGGGACGGACAGGTGCATATGAAAAACTGTTTTTT.

This chain joins TRBV10-3 and TRBJ2-5, with D maybe TRBD2 (5 bases). V was trimmed by 7 bases and J by 4 bases, leaving 16 bases between them. The CDR3 sequence is 14 residues long. The germline gives CDR1 ENHRY, CDR2 SYGVKD. The CDR3 DNA sequence: TGTGCCATCAATAGGGAACTAGGCTCAGAGACCCAGTACTTC. This sequence encodes CAINRELGSETQYF.

V usage is TRBV19 and J usage is TRBJ2-1; 12 nucleotides line up with TRBD2. With 3 bases clipped from V and 9 bases from J, the junction kept 9 bases outside the gene matches. Germline assignment: CDR1 LNHDA and CDR2 SQIVND (reference sequence). The CDR3 is 16 amino acids. CDR3 sequence reads: CASSMGTSGYLGEQFF. As DNA, the CDR3 is TGTGCCAGTAGTATGGGGACTAGCGGGTACTTAGGTGAGCAGTTCTTC.

This clonotype has a count of ten or more. The CDR3 DNA reads TGTGCCAGCAGCTTGGCCGGGTCGGGGGGCGGCGAGACCCAGTACTTC. This encodes CASSLAGSGGGETQYF. The gene calls are TRBV5-4 and TRBJ2-5, with D possibly TRBD2 on 7 matching bases. Trimming stripped 0 bases from V and 5 bases from J, with 17 bases between. The CDR3 is 16 residues long. Germline CDR1 reads SGHNT; CDR2 reads YYREEE (reference sequence).

This clonotype was recorded at least ten times. CDR3 sequence: CASSSILRGIDYGYTF. The CDR3, as DNA: TGTGCCAGCAGCTCGATACTACGCGGGATTGACTATGGCTACACCTTC. The gene calls are TRBV7-2 and TRBJ1-2; D not certain. The germline CDR1 and CDR2 sequences are SGHTA and FQGNSA. CDR3 length: 16 residues. V lost 4 bases, J lost 3 bases, and 18 bases lay in between. Supplemented by reference TRBV7-2 and TRBJ1-2, the full variable domain reads GAGVSQSPSNKVTEKGKDVELRCDPISGHTALYWYRQSLGQGLEFLIYFQGNSAPDKSGLPSDRFSAERTGGSVSTLTIQRTQQEDSAVYLCASSSILRGIDYGYTFGSGTRLTVV.

This chain joins TRBV12-5 and TRBJ2-7, with 11 positions matching TRBD2. The CDR3 is made up of 20 amino acids. In germline, CDR1 is LGHNT, CDR2 FRNRAP. Trimming removed 4 bases from V and 3 bases from J; junction bases left unmatched: 20. The CDR3 loop reads CASGSPYGGSGRAIRYEQYF. DNA for the CDR3: TGTGCTAGTGGTTCCCCATACGGGGGTAGCGGGAGGGCCATTCGCTACGAGCAGTACTTC.

This clonotype appeared many times. The chain joins TRBV4-1 to TRBJ2-7; D may be TRBD1 (6 bases). Germline CDR1 reads MGHRA; CDR2 reads YSYEKL. This CDR3 is 13 amino acids long. Trimming removed 4 bases from V and 4 bases from J, with 11 bases in between. This CDR3 reads CASSPEQGYEQYF. The CDR3 DNA reads TGCGCCAGCAGCCCCGAACAGGGTTACGAGCAGTACTTC.

This clonotype was seen a few times. V usage is TRBV20-1 and J usage is TRBJ1-2; TRBD1 matches 7 bases. Per the germline V gene, CDR1 is DFQATT and CDR2 is SNEGSKA (reference sequence). The CDR3 is 13 amino acids. The ends lost 3 bases at V and 5 bases at J; junction bases unmatched: 6. Written as DNA, the CDR3 is TGCAGTGCTAGCTCCGGGACAGCATATGGCTACACCTTC. It encodes CSASSGTAYGYTF.